Listed below are T cell receptor beta chains from one sample, sequenced in a study of beta chain features in type 1 diabetes. The data were produced by immunoSEQ multiplex PCR, yet TCRdb's version contains in-frame clones alone and is incomplete. The sample contains about 350,000 clones, around a fifth of which appear only once. The sequencing input was naive CD4+ T cells from blood. All receptors derive from a woman aged 18-29 years in good health. CDR3s include the opening cysteine and the closing phenylalanine or tryptophan. D genes are given only for firm matches. Some rows have no size entry. The others give once, few or many, or a class for an expanded clone.

TRBV4-1	17	-	few	TRBJ1-1	CASSQPGKGKGATEAFF	TGCGCCAGCAGCCAACCTGGAAAGGGCAAAGGGGCCACTGAAGCTTTCTTT
TRBV5-1	13	-	few	TRBJ1-1	CASSLTMNTEAFF	TGCGCCAGCAGCCTGACAATGAACACTGAAGCTTTCTTT
TRBV2	14	-	-	TRBJ2-3	CASKSGRSTDTQYF	TGTGCCAGCAAAAGCGGCAGGAGCACAGATACGCAGTATTTT
TRBV6-6	15	TRBD1	-	TRBJ2-1	CASSYLGQGVNEQFF	TGTGCCAGCAGTTACTTGGGACAGGGGGTGAATGAGCAGTTCTTC
TRBV29-1	11	TRBD1	-	TRBJ1-2	CSVRTGNGYTF	TGCAGCGTCCGGACAGGGAATGGCTACACCTTC
TRBV10-3	13	-	-	TRBJ1-1	CAIKGGTNTEAFF	TGTGCCATCAAGGGAGGGACGAACACTGAAGCTTTCTTT
TRBV6-5	14	TRBD1	once	TRBJ1-4	CASRQGALNEKLFF	TGTGCCAGCAGACAGGGGGCTCTTAATGAAAAACTGTTTTTT
TRBV10-3	15	-	-	TRBJ1-1	CAIRGNRDRNTEAFF	TGTGCCATCAGGGGGAACAGGGATCGTAACACTGAAGCTTTCTTT
TRBV7-9	15	TRBD1	-	TRBJ2-2	CASNTDRGRTGELFF	TGTGCCAGCAACACCGACAGGGGGCGAACCGGGGAGCTGTTTTTT
TRBV30	15	TRBD2	-	TRBJ2-4	CAWSVGGTTKNIQYF	TGTGCCTGGAGTGTGGGGGGGACGACCAAAAACATTCAGTACTTC
TRBV7-8	16	TRBD2	few	TRBJ2-7	CASSPRGLAVLYEQYF	TGTGCCAGCAGCCCCCGCGGACTAGCGGTACTCTACGAGCAGTACTTC
TRBV30	13	-	-	TRBJ2-1	CAWSGASRQEQFF	TGTGCCTGGTCTGGGGCCTCTCGTCAAGAGCAGTTCTTC
TRBV4-1	14	-	-	TRBJ2-3	CASSQDLVSDTQYF	TGCGCCAGCAGCCAAGATCTAGTCTCAGATACGCAGTATTTT
TRBV25-1	14	-	-	TRBJ1-1	CASSGDNMNTEAFF	TGTGCCAGCAGTGGGGACAACATGAACACTGAAGCTTTCTTT
TRBV7-3	14	-	few	TRBJ2-1	CASSLWGGDNEQFF	TGTGCCAGCAGCTTATGGGGCGGCGACAATGAGCAGTTCTTC
TRBV25-1	18	TRBD1	-	TRBJ2-2	CASRPPRMGQGGTGELFF	TGTGCCAGCAGGCCCCCGAGAATGGGACAGGGTGGCACCGGGGAGCTGTTTTTT
TRBV14	16	TRBD2	-	TRBJ2-1	CASSLLRLAGNNEQFF	TGTGCCAGCAGCCTCCTGAGGTTAGCGGGTAACAATGAGCAGTTCTTC
TRBV28	15	TRBD1	-	TRBJ2-5	CASSLYPQGARTQYF	TGTGCCAGCAGTCTTTATCCGCAGGGGGCGCGGACCCAGTACTTC
TRBV5-4	14	-	few	TRBJ1-2	CASSLVDHNYGYTF	TGTGCCAGCAGCTTGGTAGATCATAACTATGGCTACACCTTC
TRBV7-2	14	TRBD1	-	TRBJ1-5	CASSPDRAWQPQHF	TGTGCCAGCAGTCCGGACAGGGCATGGCAGCCCCAGCATTTT
TRBV7-2	16	TRBD1	-	TRBJ2-1	CASSFPGQGKENEQFF	TGTGCCAGCAGTTTCCCGGGACAGGGAAAAGAAAATGAGCAGTTCTTC
TRBV4-3	17	TRBD2	-	TRBJ2-2	CASSHPRGVQNTGELFF	TGCGCCAGCAGCCACCCCCGGGGGGTCCAGAACACCGGGGAGCTGTTTTTT
TRBV5-4	14	-	few	TRBJ2-2	CASSRQENTGELFF	TGTGCCAGCAGCCGACAGGAAAACACCGGGGAGCTGTTTTTT
TRBV2	13	-	-	TRBJ2-3	CASIRGSTDTQYF	TGTGCCAGCATCCGGGGGAGCACAGATACGCAGTATTTT